These T cell receptor beta chains were read from a single sample in a study of T cells after somatic rescue of genetic block. Sequenced by immunoSEQ multiplex PCR; TCRdb stores in-frame clones only, minus some. The sample has roughly 110,000 clones, over 80% seen once. Input material: peripheral blood mononuclear cells (PBMCs). These receptors all stem from a woman aged 18-29 years. Both conserved end residues are part of each CDR3. A D gene is named only where the DNA matches it firmly. Some rows have no size entry. The others give once, few or many, or a class for an expanded clone.

clone_size j_call d_call v_call cdr3_nt cdr3_aa
once TRBJ2-5 NA TRBV27 TGTGCCAGCAGTAAAAGGCTCAGGCAAGAGACCCAGTACTTC CASSKRLRQETQYF
NA TRBJ2-7 NA TRBV9 TGTGCCAGCAGCTTTCGGGGGGCGGCCTACGAGCAGTACTTC CASSFRGAAYEQYF
NA TRBJ2-1 NA TRBV7-9 TGTGCCAGCAGCCCGGCCGAATTAATTGACAATGAGCAGTTCTTC CASSPAELIDNEQFF
NA TRBJ2-3 NA TRBV27 TGTGCCAGCAGTTTTACCGGTAGTGGCGCCGGGACAGATACGCAGTATTTT CASSFTGSGAGTDTQYF
NA TRBJ2-2 NA TRBV5-1 TGCGCCAGCAGCGGGGGGGCCGGTAACACCGGGGAGCTGTTTTTT CASSGGAGNTGELFF
NA TRBJ2-6 NA TRBV5-6 TGTGCCAGCAGCTGGACCCGAGGGGCCCTTGCGGGGGCCAACGTCCTGACTTTC CASSWTRGALAGANVLTF
NA TRBJ2-5 NA TRBV6-7 TGTGCCAGGACAGAGGAGACCCAGTACTTC CARTEETQYF
NA TRBJ2-3 NA TRBV5-6 TGTGCCAGCAGCTTGTACGGCACAGATACGCAGTATTTT CASSLYGTDTQYF
once TRBJ2-7 NA TRBV7-8 TGTGCCAGCAGCTTAGTCCGAAGCGGTGGGGCCTACGAGCAGTACTTC CASSLVRSGGAYEQYF
NA TRBJ1-4 NA TRBV18 TGTGCCAGCTCCCCCCCGACAGATCGTAATGAAAAACTGTTTTTT CASSPPTDRNEKLFF
NA TRBJ2-7 NA TRBV11-2 TGTGCCAGCAGCTTAGATGCAGTATTGGATGGTGGGCAGTACTTC CASSLDAVLDGGQYF
NA TRBJ1-1 NA TRBV10-3 TGTGCCATCAGTGAGGAGGGCTATGAAGCTTTCTTT CAISEEGYEAFF
NA TRBJ2-3 NA TRBV7-2 TGTGCCAGCAGCTTAGCTGTCGATACGCAGTATTTT CASSLAVDTQYF
NA TRBJ2-7 TRBD2 TRBV2 TGTGCCAGCAGTATGTCCGAGTTAGCGGGGGGAACCTACGAGCAGTACTTC CASSMSELAGGTYEQYF
NA TRBJ1-1 NA TRBV5-6 TGTGCCAGCAGCTTGGAATCCAAACTGAACACTGAAGCTTTCTTT CASSLESKLNTEAFF